These T cell receptor beta chains were read from a single sample in a study of shared clonotypes between healthy human individuals. Generated by immunoSEQ multiplex PCR, the TCRdb table keeps only in-frame clones and is missing some. This sample has more than 2 million clones, with about 95% found just once. The sample comprised naive CD8+ T cells sorted from blood. These receptor sequences come from a young man in good health. Each CDR3 is given with its conserved first and last residue. A D gene is named only where the DNA matches it firmly. Clone size is shown for a subset of rows, as once, few, many or a class of expanded clone.

>TRBJ1-1|NA|TRBD1|TRBV5-8
TGTGCCAGCAGCTTGTTTATGCCGAGGACAGGGGAAGCTTTCTTT
CASSLFMPRTGEAFF
>TRBJ2-2|NA|NA|TRBV4-1
TGCGCCAGCAGCCACCAGGACTCCCAAGGTGGGGAGCTGTTTTTT
CASSHQDSQGGELFF
>TRBJ2-2|NA|NA|TRBV4-3
TGCGCCAGCAGCCAAGCTCTTGCTAGCGAAAACACCGGGGAGCTGTTTTTT
CASSQALASENTGELFF
>TRBJ2-7|once|NA|TRBV11-3
TGTGCCAGCAGCTCCACAGGGAACGAGCAGTACTTC
CASSSTGNEQYF
>TRBJ2-7|NA|NA|TRBV13
TGTGCCAGCAGCTACCAGAGCTCCTACGAGCAGTACTTC
CASSYQSSYEQYF
>TRBJ2-7|NA|TRBD1|TRBV13
TGTGCCAGCAGCTTAGGGGGGACAGGCGGTTACGAGCAGTACTTC
CASSLGGTGGYEQYF
>TRBJ1-2|NA|TRBD1|TRBV7-9
TGTGCCAGCAGCTTAGCCACAGGGGTTTATGGCTACACCTTC
CASSLATGVYGYTF
>TRBJ2-7|NA|NA|TRBV9
TGTGCCAGCAGTTCTAACCGGGCAGCGCGGACCTACGAGCAGTACTTC
CASSSNRAARTYEQYF
>TRBJ1-2|NA|TRBD1|TRBV28
TGTGCCAGCAGTTATGGGACAGGGGATGGCTACACCTTC
CASSYGTGDGYTF
>TRBJ2-2|NA|TRBD2|TRBV5-6
TGTGCCAGCAGCTTACCCGTAGCGGGAGGGACGAACACCGGGGAGCTGTTTTTT
CASSLPVAGGTNTGELFF
>TRBJ1-2|NA|NA|TRBV28
TGTGCCAGCAGTTTCTCCAGGGACATAGCTAACTATGGCTACACCTTC
CASSFSRDIANYGYTF
>TRBJ2-2|NA|NA|TRBV5-5
TGTGCCAGCAGCTTGGTCGGGCAGACAAACACCGGGGAGCTGTTTTTT
CASSLVGQTNTGELFF
>TRBJ2-3|NA|NA|TRBV27
TGTGCCAGCAGTTTATCCCCGAAAACTCTCGCAGATACGCAGTATTTT
CASSLSPKTLADTQYF
>TRBJ2-2|NA|NA|TRBV4-2
TGTGCCAGCAGCCAAGAATCGCAGGGGCCGGCAAATTCTACCGGGGAGCTGTTTTTT
CASSQESQGPANSTGELFF
>TRBJ2-3|NA|TRBD2|TRBV4-1
TGCGCCAGCAGCCAAGAAGGGGCGGGAGTGGCTGCAGATACGCAGTATTTT
CASSQEGAGVAADTQYF
>TRBJ1-5|NA|NA|TRBV4-1
TGCGCCAGCAGCCAAGATCCCAGCAATCAGCCCCAGCATTTT
CASSQDPSNQPQHF
>TRBJ1-4|NA|NA|TRBV7-8
TGTGCCAGCAGCTTAGAAGGGTCATCTAATGAAAAACTGTTTTTT
CASSLEGSSNEKLFF
>TRBJ2-5|NA|NA|TRBV30
TGTGCCTGGAGGGAGAGCGACAGGGAGACCCAGTACTTC
CAWRESDRETQYF
>TRBJ2-3|NA|TRBD2|TRBV4-3
TGCGCCAGCAGCCAAGACTTTGGACTAGCGGCTAGCACAGATACGCAGTATTTT
CASSQDFGLAASTDTQYF
>TRBJ2-7|NA|NA|TRBV21-1
TGTGCCAGCAACCCACACCTCCGGGACAGGGGGTACGAGCAGTACTTC
CASNPHLRDRGYEQYF